The clone carrying this T cell receptor beta chain has more than one count but fewer than ten. This sample is part of a study of response to subunit inactivated influenza vaccine. One entry per CDR3 protein, called by TCRdb with MiXCR from the RT-PCR reads. The sample lists roughly 700,000 distinct CDR3 sequences, 11% to 15% occurring once. The CDR3 has 17 residues. In germline, CDR1 is KGHDR, CDR2 SFDVKD. The V gene lost 4 bases and the J gene lost 5 bases, with 20 bases spanning the gap. The chain links TRBV24-1 to TRBJ1-5, with D perhaps matching TRBD1 (5 bases). The receptor was derived from a man aged 50 to 59 who received an inactivated influenza vaccine. The starting material was PBMCs from blood, obtained approximately 15 days before vaccination. CDR3 sequence: CATSDPTREGMDQPQHF. In DNA, the CDR3 is TGTGCCACCAGTGACCCGACCAGGGAAGGGATGGATCAGCCCCAGCATTTT.